The T cell receptor (beta chain) under discussion was sequenced for a study of metastatic and nonmetastatic thyroid tumors. None of the patients had undergone any treatment ahead of thyroid surgery. V lost 6 bases to trimming and J lost 3 bases, with 9 bases between them. This CDR3 comprises 12 residues. CDR1 is GTSNPN, CDR2 SVGIG, per germline (reference sequence). TCRdb reprocessed the PCR reads using MiXCR. The data hold 20,000 to 25,000 clones, with less than 20% observed a single time. Source material: blood. The clonotype originates from a female donor with papillary thyroid cancer or a benign thyroid nodule (not recorded which). Some clones in this sample may be carry-over from other donors' samples. This chain joins TRBV30 and TRBJ2-1; D remains ambiguous. The CDR3 coding sequence is TGTGCCTGTACCTGGGGCTACAATGAGCAGTTCTTC. Translated: CACTWGYNEQFF.